What follows describes a single T cell receptor beta chain. Its antigen has not been determined. No qualities accompany the bases; no much larger clone lies one base away. The germline V end is reduced by 3 bases and the J end by 4 bases; junction bases left unmatched: 14. In the germline V gene, CDR1 corresponds to MGHRA and CDR2 to YSYEKL. Reading from cysteine to phenylalanine, the CDR3 counts 18 amino acids. Only CDR3 DNA remains: 54 bases, in frame from the first base. Each collaborating institution followed its own protocols to collect whole blood in K2EDTA tubes. Collaborator samples were shipped for TCRbeta analysis as frozen whole blood, isolated PBMCs, or DNA extracted from either sample type. TCRbeta CDR3 regions were amplified from genomic DNA using the immunoSEQ Assay, a bias-controlled multiplex PCR. In the authors' own workflow: Nucleated cell counts per sample were estimated from amplification of reference gene primers within the assay. Sequence reads were collapsed and filtered to measure the absolute abundance of every unique TCRbeta CDR3 rearrangement. For each sample, productive Simpson clonality was calculated as the square root of Simpson's diversity index over productive rearrangements. Not all clones reach the TCRdb copy of this immuneACCESS table, which keeps in-frame sequences only. Checked studies attribute under half of the gap to unresolved V genes and leave the rest unexplained. Clone size and the V and J calls come from that table; the DNA yielded D and trimming. This sample is represented by approximately 190,000 clones; roughly 80% of them were singletons. Together, the top ten hold less than 20% of the sample.

The record originates from a study of blood T cell repertoires in COVID-19 (TCRdb year 2020). About the investigation overall: Collaborator samples came from the United States, Italy and Spain and covered acute and convalescent phases of COVID-19. The material from the prospective study consisted of cDNA or gDNA derived from T cells, B-cell-depleted T cells, or PBMCs. Nearly every sample came with metadata listing a de-identified subject ID, COVID-19 status, age in years and sex. A freely available public database, intended as a resource for researchers studying the immune response to SARS-CoV-2, is where the repertoires were released. Where available, HLA class I and class II types were obtained from metadata supplied by the sample provider rather than from assay-based typing. Samples came from the ongoing ImmuneRACE study (first 160 participants) plus 1,254 subjects from 6 global collaborators. Deeply sampled blood TCRbeta repertoires from subjects exposed to, actively infected with, or recovered from COVID-19 were included in the dataset. Findings and caveats that apply to the study as a whole: Clinical and demographic metadata were provided uncurated, with the amount varying by source and participant.

The sample comprised peripheral blood. This receptor chain uses TRBV4-1 and TRBJ1-1; 10 junctional bases match TRBD1. The TCR was taken from a human donor in a cohort sampled during active COVID-19. The DNA sequence reads TGCGCCAGCAGCCAGGAACCGGGACAGGGGATTTGGGGCACTGAAGCTTTCTTT. Translated, this gives CASSQEPGQGIWGTEAFF.